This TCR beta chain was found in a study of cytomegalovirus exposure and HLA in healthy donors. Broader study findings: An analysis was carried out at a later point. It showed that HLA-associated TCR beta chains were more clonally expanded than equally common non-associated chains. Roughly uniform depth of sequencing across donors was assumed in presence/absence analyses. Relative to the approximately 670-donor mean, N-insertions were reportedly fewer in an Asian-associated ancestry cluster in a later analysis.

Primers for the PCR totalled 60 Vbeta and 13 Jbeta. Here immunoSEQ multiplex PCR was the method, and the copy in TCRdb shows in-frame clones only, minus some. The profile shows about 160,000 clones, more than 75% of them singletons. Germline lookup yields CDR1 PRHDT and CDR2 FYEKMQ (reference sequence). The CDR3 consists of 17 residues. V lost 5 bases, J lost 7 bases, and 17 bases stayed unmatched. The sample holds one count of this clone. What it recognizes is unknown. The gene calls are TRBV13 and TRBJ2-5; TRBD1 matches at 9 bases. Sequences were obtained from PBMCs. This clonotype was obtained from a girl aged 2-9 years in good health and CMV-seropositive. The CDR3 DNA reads TGTGCCAGCAGCACTCGGGACAGGGAAACCCACAAGAGGACCCAGTACTTC. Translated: CASSTRDRETHKRTQYF.